This TCR beta chain was sequenced for a study of blood T cell repertoires in COVID-19. Authors' data handling: Reference gene primer amplification gave nucleated cell count estimates. Produced via immunoSEQ multiplex PCR; TCRdb's table is partial and in-frame only. The V and J calls and the clone size are those of that table, but D and trimming were determined from the DNA. The profile covers under 150,000 clones, with 75% to 90% appearing a single time and about 2.3% taken by the ten largest. J gave up 2 bases and V 1 base, and 7 bases lay outside the gene matches. There are 17 residues in the CDR3. Germline CDR1 SGHAT, CDR2 FQNNGV.

The sequence was collected from a woman between 50 and 59 years old who had recovered from COVID-19. This chain uses TRBV11-2 with TRBJ2-3; 9 nucleotides match TRBD2. The sequenced material came from PBMCs or T cells enriched from blood (not recorded which). Here the CDR3 reads CASSLVVSGGSTDTQYF. The CDR3 region has the DNA TGTGCCAGCAGCTTAGTGGTTAGCGGGGGATCCACAGATACGCAGTATTTT.